This T cell receptor (beta chain) was observed in a study of long-term antiretroviral therapy in people with HIV. Researchers ran immunoSEQ v3.0 at survey level. Using immunoSEQ multiplex PCR, the repertoire was profiled, and TCRdb retains in-frame clones only, with some absent. The sample holds more than 20,000 clones; roughly 77% are singletons and the top ten take around 6.2%. Comments on this clone: Its cognate antigen is unknown.

Trimming pared 6 bases from V and 1 base from J, leaving 10 bases between. This CDR3 is 13 amino acids long. From germline, CDR1 is MNHNS and CDR2 SASEGT. People in the study who had HIV all got their treatment in the United States. The study's findings and limits: With ART, diversity went up but was still lower than in transplant donor controls.

The receptor's source is a man aged 25 to 45 with HIV. The rearrangement links TRBV6-1 to TRBJ2-7; D perhaps matches TRBD2 (5 bases). Source: unsorted PBMCs, taken 4.4 years after starting antiretroviral therapy. CDR3 sequence reads: CASSGGVSYEQYF. CDR3 DNA: TGTGCCAGCAGCGGAGGCGTTTCCTACGAGCAGTACTTC.